Included here is one T cell receptor beta chain sequence, with context. Its antigen is unknown. These data belong to a study of T cell responses to AZD1222 COVID-19 vaccine. The table came from immunoSEQ multiplex PCR; TCRdb's copy has only in-frame clones and leaves some out. The data contain over 100,000 clones, around 90% of them singletons. The CDR3 totals 13 residues. With V trimmed by 5 bases and J by 13 bases, 13 bases remained unmatched. In germline, CDR1 is SGHAT, CDR2 FQDESV (reference sequence). Study-level points and caveats: Repertoire sampling occurred only after the peak T cell response. Regions left unmutated in variants are reportedly the target of nearly half of spike-specific TCRs.

The sample was peripheral blood, taken on day 0 of AZD1222 vaccination. This clonotype originated in an adult in good health. The J gene is TRBJ1-2, the V gene TRBV11-1, with 7 bases lining up with TRBD1. CDR3 protein: CASSRDSIPPGTF. CDR3 bases: TGTGCCAGCAGCCGGGACAGTATTCCCCCGGGCACCTTC.